This T cell receptor beta chain emerged from a study of blood T cell repertoires in COVID-19. About the research overall: Samples came from the United States, Italy and Spain, spanning acute and convalescent COVID-19. T cells, B-cell-depleted T cells, or PBMCs provided the cDNA or gDNA that served as material.

V shed 2 bases and J 4 bases; nucleotides not matched to a gene: 7. This CDR3 region has 18 residues. Germline CDR1 reads MNHEY; CDR2 reads SVGEGT. As handled by the study authors: Reference gene primers were amplified, and this amplification served to estimate nucleated cell counts. Clones were sequenced by immunoSEQ multiplex PCR, and TCRdb holds only the in-frame ones, with some missing. The V and J calls and the clone size are those of that table, but D and trimming were determined from the DNA. The data hold 91,000 or so clones, with more than 70% observed a single time. This clone was detected only once.

The chain is built from TRBV6-2 or TRBV6-3 and TRBJ2-1, with 14 bases matching TRBD2. This TCR was recovered from a woman aged 55-70 years in a cohort sampled during active or convalescent COVID-19. The sequencing input was peripheral blood. Here the CDR3 reads CASSYLPGLAGVYNEQFF. The CDR3 region has the DNA TGTGCCAGCAGTTACCTTCCGGGACTAGCGGGGGTATACAATGAGCAGTTCTTC.